Included here is one TCR beta chain sequence, with context. Its target antigen remains unknown. Base qualities are not at hand, and no much larger clone is one base apart. This entry belongs to a study of PD-L1 blockade in urothelial cancer (TCRdb year 2017). Regarding the research as a whole: All patients started therapy at some point between 2014 and 2016 and received atezolizumab 1,200 mg intravenously every 3 weeks. About 85% of the roughly 29 patients were identified as males with urothelial cancer of bladder origin, and a prior smoking history was reported by 18 of 29 patients. Patients had an ECOG performance status of 0 or 1 and had received between 0 and 3 prior chemotherapy regimens. Blood samples were analyzed 3 weeks after the start of treatment (second dose) and 6 weeks after the start of treatment. A median of around 150,000 T cells and roughly 80,000 unique TCRs was obtained from blood samples, and a median clonality of approximately 0.08 was observed. The study was an exploratory multi-omic analysis of somatic, immune and clinical correlates of response to PD-L1 blockade with atezolizumab in urothelial cancer. Pretreatment tumor samples and matched peripheral blood, collected serially before and after atezolizumab treatment, underwent TCR sequencing. Durable clinical benefit was defined as a progression-free survival longer than 6 months, and TCR features were additionally tested against progression-free survival and overall survival. In the same patients, whole exome sequencing and RNA sequencing of pretreatment tumors were performed in addition to TCR sequencing. Durable clinical benefit was achieved by nine patients and was not achieved by 20 patients. Pretreatment blood TCR-seq was available for twenty-nine patients, at least one posttreatment blood collection was obtained for about 25 patients, and tumor TCR-seq was available for about 25 patients.

Each PCR received spiked-in synthetic TCR analog templates so that absolute template abundance could be estimated from read counts. The immunoSEQ assay used bias-controlled V and J gene primers to amplify TCRbeta CDR3 regions from genomic DNA. Rearranged TCRbeta segments were sequenced at approximately 20X coverage. Per the original workflow: Clustering was used to correct sequencing errors, and CDR3s were annotated against IMGT so that V, D and J genes could be assigned. Out-of-frame and stop-codon sequences were excluded, and only productive TCRbeta rearrangements were used in downstream analyses. Clonality was calculated as one minus the Shannon entropy normalized by the log of the number of unique productive sequences. Clones differing between time points or between blood and tumor were identified using Fisher's exact test with Benjamini-Hochberg correction, with an adjusted p below 0.01 applied as the threshold. Sourced from immuneACCESS, this table was stored by TCRdb with only in-frame sequences that have V and J called. A share of the clones is absent; for the studies checked, an unresolved V gene accounts for under half, and the remainder has no known explanation. V and J calls and clone size are as listed in that table; D and trimming were resolved from the DNA. The sample records fewer than 30,000 clones, 84% of which are singletons. Together, the top ten hold under 3% of the sample.

The label giving this sample's time point can be read as: peripheral blood 6 weeks after treatment start. The cohort included some 30 patients with locally advanced or metastatic urothelial carcinoma who were treated at Memorial Sloan Kettering on a trial protocol. Peripheral blood mononuclear cells were collected from each patient pretreatment and during treatment, giving between 1 and 8 total time points per patient. The Qiagen DNeasy Blood extraction kit was used to purify genomic DNA from total PBMCs and tumor samples. PBMCs were collected pretreatment and during treatment and were isolated and stored as previously described. Overall study results and their limits: Greater expansion of tumor-associated TCR clones in peripheral blood 3 weeks after the start of treatment was observed in patients with durable benefit (n ≈ 20, p = 0.022). Improved progression-free and overall survival was associated with having pretreatment peripheral blood TCR clonality below the median. Small sample size (n of about 29) and many exploratory analyses mean the results are intended to be hypothesis-generating.

Trimming takes 2 bases from V and 7 bases from J, and the germline ends sit 9 bases apart. Taken from the germline V gene, the CDR1 and CDR2 loops are MNHNS and SASEGT. Taken from cysteine to phenylalanine, the CDR3 has 13 residues. The entry retains the CDR3 DNA only, 39 bases that are in frame from base 1. The clonotype was recovered from a man in his 70s with urothelial cancer. Sequencing used PBMCs, obtained around atezolizumab (anti-PD-L1) treatment. The V and J genes are TRBV6-1 and TRBJ2-1; matching of 5 bases hints at TRBD1 as the D gene. The encoded CDR3 is CASSETRGNEQFF. The DNA sequence is given as TGTGCCAGCAGTGAAACAAGGGGAAATGAGCAGTTCTTC.